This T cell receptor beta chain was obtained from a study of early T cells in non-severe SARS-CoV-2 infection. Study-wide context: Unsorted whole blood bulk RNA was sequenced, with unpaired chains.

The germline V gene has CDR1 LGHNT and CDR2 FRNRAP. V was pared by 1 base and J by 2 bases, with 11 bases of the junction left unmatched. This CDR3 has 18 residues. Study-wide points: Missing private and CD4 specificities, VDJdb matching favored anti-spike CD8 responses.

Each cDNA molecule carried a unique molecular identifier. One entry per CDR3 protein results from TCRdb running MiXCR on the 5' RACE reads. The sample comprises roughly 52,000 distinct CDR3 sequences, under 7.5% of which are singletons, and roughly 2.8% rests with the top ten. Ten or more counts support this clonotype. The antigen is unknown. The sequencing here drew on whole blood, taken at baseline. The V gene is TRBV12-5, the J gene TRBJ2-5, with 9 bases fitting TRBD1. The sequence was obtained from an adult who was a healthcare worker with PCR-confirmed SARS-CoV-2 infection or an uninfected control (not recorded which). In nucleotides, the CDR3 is TGTGCTAGTGGTTTGGACACCCCGGGACAGGGAGCTCAAGAGACCCAGTACTTC. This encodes CASGLDTPGQGAQETQYF.